This entry concerns a single TCR beta chain. Its specificity is unknown. This entry belongs to a study of T cells after yellow fever vaccination. Broader study findings: The study re-detected most primary-vaccination clones after the booster (96% CD4, almost 90% CD8). It was a small share of clonotypes that appeared in both CD4 and CD8 compartments.

5'RACE template switching generated TCR cDNA, adding a universal primer site and UMIs. TCRdb reprocessed the 5' RACE reads with MiXCR, giving one entry per CDR3 protein. The sample consists of some 560,000 distinct CDR3 sequences, about a sixth of them appearing once. Per the germline V gene, CDR1 is SEHNR and CDR2 is FQNEAQ (reference sequence). Trimming stripped 1 base from V and 10 bases from J, with 7 bases between. This CDR3 contains 11 residues. The clonotype was recovered from a man between 18 and 29 years old who received the YFV17D yellow fever vaccine. The source material was PBMCs, sampled 5 to 6 days after the first yellow fever vaccination. V and J are TRBV7-9 and TRBJ1-1; D gene ambiguous. This CDR3 is CASSLGQRAFF. DNA for the CDR3: TGTGCCAGCAGCTTAGGGCAGAGAGCTTTCTTT.